These T cell receptor beta chains were read from a single sample in a study of low-dose radiotherapy and immunotherapy resistance in tumors. TCRdb re-called the reads with MiXCR, one entry per CDR3 protein. The repertoire has some 85,000 distinct CDR3 sequences, approximately 20% of them found once; the top ten carry 5% to 7%. This specimen consisted of PBMCs, obtained before treatment. All receptors come from a male donor with prostate cancer. CDR3s include the opening cysteine and the closing phenylalanine or tryptophan.

V,CDR3
TRBV28,CASRGRQGLNTGELFF
TRBV19,CASRTPGTGPNYEQYF
TRBV5-1,CASSLVLAERQFF
TRBV20-1,CSARTGGPNTGELFF
TRBV2,CASSELTTYNEQFF
TRBV2,CASRSPDGPYEQYF
TRBV5-1,CASSLMLGQRKIYGYTF
TRBV29-1,CSATEVAGASTDTQYF
TRBV15,CATSRIKAGGETQYF
TRBV6-4,CASSEGGSSTDTQYF
TRBV7-2,CASSLVGQVRSYNEQFF
TRBV6-1,CASSRRNTGELFF
TRBV6-2/TRBV6-3,CASRVGTARETRYF
TRBV10-2,CASSSDGDTQYF
TRBV4-2,CASSQDGTSVIRQYF
TRBV29-1,CSVVMDTGELFF
TRBV19,CASSIDSPAGGGNEQFF
TRBV7-9,CASSSGLSREEETQYF
TRBV11-3,CASSKEAGARGDTQYF
TRBV6-2/TRBV6-3,CASSMTSGRGSEQFF
TRBV11-1,CASSADSGNTIYF
TRBV30,CAWSVSQGNSYEQYF
TRBV24-1,CATSLRLGEQFF
TRBV27,CASTTRVGGTDTQYF
TRBV29-1,CSVTEVDGYTF
TRBV20-1,CSARGLTSGRGKNIQYF
TRBV4-3,CASSQDRGYGYTF
TRBV29-1,CSVKQGVADTGELFF
TRBV6-6,CASTLTRGYEQYF
TRBV28,CASSTWTGAVGEAFF
TRBV3-1,CASSLMNIQYF
TRBV18,CASSPQVSLRETQYF
TRBV10-3,CAISGQTLNSPLHF
TRBV10-3,CAMGEGDTQYF
TRBV12-3/TRBV12-4,CASKGGRGYQETQYF
TRBV2,CASNLGGQEETQYF
TRBV4-2,CASSRDGFMNTEAFF
TRBV2,CASRKETRTGELFF
TRBV4-1,CASSQPGGTGELFF
TRBV5-1,CASSAVGQTRDTQYF
TRBV4-2,CASSQNRGQETQYF
TRBV2,CASSETSGYYNEQFF
TRBV3-1,CASRKPDQETQYF
TRBV5-4,CASRTGTGVGGGANVLTF
TRBV11-1,CASSTTGLQAEQYF
TRBV28,CASSLFPPTYTDTQYF
TRBV12-3/TRBV12-4,CASSLASGIYEQYF
TRBV9,CASSVAGGSLDEQFF
TRBV3-1,CASSQVTGTSYNEQFF
TRBV7-9,CASSLALDRDISFAGNTIYF
TRBV28,CASKSSGTQETQYF